This entry describes one TCR beta chain. This sample is drawn from a study of blood T cell repertoires in COVID-19. Turning to the study itself: The United States, Italy and Spain supplied acute and convalescent COVID-19 samples. PBMCs, B-cell-depleted T cells, or T cells were the source of the cDNA or gDNA that made up the material.

Unmatched junction bases numbered 5, after V lost 4 bases and J lost 6 bases. The CDR3 has 15 residues. In germline, CDR1 is SGHTA, CDR2 FQGTGA. Authors' analysis steps: Reference gene primer amplification gave nucleated cell count estimates. The repertoire was sequenced with immunoSEQ multiplex PCR; TCRdb's copy has only in-frame clones and lacks some. The V and J calls and clone size are taken from that table; D and trimming were inferred from the DNA. Of some 340,000 clones in the sample, about 83% were seen once. Sample: peripheral blood. This chain connects TRBV7-3 to TRBJ2-3; TRBD2 aligns across 12 bases. The receptor was derived from a man under 40 with active or convalescent COVID-19. As DNA, the CDR3 is TGTGCCAGCAGCTATTCCGGGACTAGCGGGGATACGCAGTATTTT. Protein product: CASSYSGTSGDTQYF.